These 27 T cell receptor beta chains originate from one sample sequenced in a study of control samples from healthy donors and cancer patients. Clones were sequenced by immunoSEQ multiplex PCR, and TCRdb holds only the in-frame ones, with some missing. The table includes tens of thousands of clones, less than 90% detected once. Source material: blood. The receptors originated from a man aged 60 to 75 in good health.

This chain joins TRBV7-2 and TRBJ2-5; TRBD2 matches at 7 bases. Germline-derived CDR1 and CDR2 are SGHTA and FQGNSA. V lost 1 base, J lost 4 bases, and 15 bases stayed unmatched. This CDR3 has 18 amino acids. The CDR3: CASSLVLAGGGAGETQYF. CDR3 DNA: TGTGCCAGCAGCTTAGTCCTGGCCGGGGGAGGGGCGGGAGAGACCCAGTACTTC.

V and J are TRBV29-1 and TRBJ2-1; 14 bases map to TRBD2. V lost 7 bases to trimming and J lost 8 bases; unmatched junction nucleotides: 7. Germline assignment: CDR1 SQVTM and CDR2 ANQGSEA. The CDR3 runs 14 residues. The CDR3 region has the DNA TGCAGCGCTGCCCGACTAGCGGGGGGGGATGAGCAGTTCTTC. Translating it yields CSAARLAGGDEQFF.

V usage is TRBV19 and J usage is TRBJ1-2, with a possible D match to TRBD1 (5 bases). The CDR3 is made up of 16 amino acids. V lost 4 bases and J 4 bases, leaving 19 bases between the germline ends. Germline V gives CDR1 LNHDA, CDR2 SQIVND (reference sequence). The chain's CDR3 is CASSSSGTEYSYGYTF. The CDR3 DNA follows: TGTGCCAGTAGTAGCTCCGGGACGGAGTACAGCTATGGCTACACCTTC.

The genes are TRBV2 and TRBJ2-3; TRBD1 or TRBD2 may be the D gene (7 bases each). The germline V gene has CDR1 SNHLY and CDR2 FYNNEI. This CDR3 has 15 residues. V dropped 8 bases and J dropped 6 bases, with 21 bases sitting between them. The CDR3 protein is CASVTQGGSMDTQYF. The DNA for the CDR3 is TGTGCCAGCGTAACCCAGGGGGGGAGCATGGATACGCAGTATTTT. Drawing the rest from reference TRBV2 and TRBJ2-3, the complete variable domain is EPEVTQTPSHQVTQMGQEVILRCVPISNHLYFYWYRQILGQKVEFLVSFYNNEISEKSEIFDDQFSVERPDGSNFTLKIRSTKLEDSAMYFCASVTQGGSMDTQYFGPGTRLTVL.

The genes are TRBV3-1 (or the pseudogene TRBV3-2) and TRBJ2-2; 11 bases align to TRBD2. J lost 6 bases, V lost 2 bases, and 5 bases had no gene match. The CDR3 runs to 16 residues. The germline V gene encodes CDR1 LGHDT and CDR2 YNNKEL (reference sequence). Here the CDR3 reads CASSQSGTSGSGELFF. CDR3 nucleotide sequence: TGTGCCAGCAGCCAATCCGGGACTAGCGGCTCCGGGGAGCTGTTTTTT.

This rearrangement joins TRBV7-2 to TRBJ1-5; no clear D. Trimming cost V 0 bases and J 3 bases, with 18 bases left between them. The germline gives CDR1 SGHTA, CDR2 FQGNSA. This CDR3 comprises 18 residues. CDR3 coding DNA: TGTGCCAGCAGCTTAGCGCGGGCTGGGAGCCTCGTCAATCAGCCCCAGCATTTT. Translating it yields CASSLARAGSLVNQPQHF.

The chain is built from TRBV5-5 and TRBJ2-2, with 11 nucleotides matching TRBD1. The germline gives CDR1 SGHKS, CDR2 YYEKEE (reference sequence). The V segment lost 2 bases and the J segment 6 bases; nucleotides outside the gene matches: 6. There are 16 residues in the CDR3. The CDR3 loop is CASSFLSGQGAGELFF. The CDR3 DNA follows: TGTGCCAGCAGCTTTTTATCGGGACAGGGGGCCGGGGAGCTGTTTTTT.

The chain couples TRBV19 to TRBJ2-1; unclear D gene. The CDR3 is 13 residues long. Germline assignment: CDR1 LNHDA and CDR2 SQIVND (reference sequence). V was shortened by 7 bases and J by 3 bases, with 10 bases between the two germline ends. The CDR3 nucleotides read TGTGCCAGTATTGACCTCATCTACAATGAGCAGTTCTTC. Protein sequence: CASIDLIYNEQFF.

This chain connects TRBV19 to TRBJ1-1, with D possibly being TRBD1 (5 bases). Trimming removed 5 bases at V and 0 bases at J, with 7 bases between. This CDR3 contains 13 residues. Germline assignment: CDR1 LNHDA and CDR2 SQIVND (reference sequence). CDR3 sequence reads: CASSWGVNTEAFF. DNA of the CDR3: TGTGCCAGTAGTTGGGGGGTGAACACTGAAGCTTTCTTT.

J is TRBJ1-4 and V is TRBV24-1; TRBD1 might be the D (5 bases). From germline, CDR1 is KGHDR and CDR2 SFDVKD. The CDR3 sequence is 13 residues long. V gave up 7 bases and J gave up 4 bases, with 9 bases separating them. The CDR3 spells CATRDKNNEKLFF. CDR3 sequence (DNA): TGTGCCACCAGGGACAAAAATAATGAAAAACTGTTTTTT.

The chain joins TRBV10-2 to TRBJ1-5; tentatively, D is TRBD1 (5 bases). Germline values: CDR1 WSHSY, CDR2 SAAADI. Between the trimmed V and J ends, which lost 6 bases and 0 bases, there was a span of 18 bases. This CDR3 spans 17 amino acids. CDR3 nucleotides: TGCGCCAGCAGCCCCAGGGCCATTGATTATAGCAATCAGCCCCAGCATTTT. Residues: CASSPRAIDYSNQPQHF.

The chain combines TRBV5-1 with TRBJ1-3; no firm D call. V was pared by 3 bases and J by 0 bases, with 7 bases between. CDR1 SGHRS and CDR2 YFSETQ come from the germline V gene. This CDR3 has 14 amino acids. CDR3 sequence: CASSSDGSGNTIYF. CDR3 nucleotide sequence: TGCGCCAGCAGCTCGGACGGCTCTGGAAACACCATATATTTT.

This chain uses TRBV20-1 with TRBJ1-2; 7 bases agree with TRBD1. In germline, CDR1 is DFQATT, CDR2 SNEGSKA (reference sequence). This CDR3 contains 16 residues. V was pared by 3 bases and J by 1 base, with 11 bases of the junction left unmatched. CDR3 region: CSASGGLDRDNYGYTF. CDR3 sequence (DNA): TGCAGTGCTAGTGGCGGGTTAGACAGGGATAACTATGGCTACACCTTC.

This chain links TRBV2 with TRBJ1-5, with TRBD1 identical over 7 bases. This CDR3 comprises 15 residues. Losses at the gene ends were 4 bases for V and 4 bases for J; bases not matched to a gene: 7. Germline V CDR1 and CDR2: SNHLY, FYNNEI. CDR3 residues: CASSAGGRINQPQHF. In nucleotides, the CDR3 is TGTGCCAGCAGTGCAGGGGGGAGAATAAATCAGCCCCAGCATTTT.

The rearrangement links TRBV11-2 to TRBJ1-2; 10 bases are shared with TRBD1. Germline V gene data show CDR1 as SGHAT and CDR2 as FQNNGV. The CDR3 spans 15 residues. V dropped 5 bases and J dropped 8; count of bases not matched to a gene: 11. The DNA for the CDR3 is TGTGCCAGCAGCCGACTCCCCGGGACAGGGGACGGCTACACCTTC. Amino acids: CASSRLPGTGDGYTF.

The V and J genes are TRBV14 and TRBJ1-1, with D hard to call. Trimming removed 0 bases from V and 2 bases from J, with 10 bases in between. Germline CDR1 is SGHDN and CDR2 is FVKESK. The CDR3 contains 15 residues. The CDR3 DNA sequence: TGTGCCAGCAGCCAAGACGAACGGCTAAACACTGAAGCTTTCTTT. It yields the protein CASSQDERLNTEAFF.

The chain carries TRBV25-1 and TRBJ2-5; 8 bases are a match to TRBD2. V dropped 4 bases and J dropped 5; count of bases not matched to a gene: 3. The V gene's germline CDR1 is MGHDK and CDR2 SYGVNS. This CDR3 is built from 13 residues. DNA for the CDR3: TGTGCCAGCAGTGTCCCGGGGGGGGAGACCCAGTACTTC. Protein sequence: CASSVPGGETQYF.

This chain uses TRBV5-1 with TRBJ1-2; the D gene is possibly TRBD1 (6 bases). Germline V gene data show CDR1 as SGHRS and CDR2 as YFSETQ. Deletions cut 0 bases from V and 6 bases from J, with 15 bases between. CDR3 length: 15 amino acids. The CDR3 bases are TGCGCCAGCAGCTTGGCCCGGCAGGGGATCGATGGCTACACCTTC. Translation gives CASSLARQGIDGYTF.

The V and J genes are TRBV9 and TRBJ2-1; D remains ambiguous. Per germline, CDR1 SGDLS and CDR2 YYNGEE. The length of the CDR3 is 13 residues. The germline V and J ends were trimmed by 2 bases and 5 bases, with 8 bases remaining between them. The CDR3 loop is CASSVDWNNEQFF. Here the CDR3 DNA reads TGTGCCAGCAGCGTCGACTGGAACAATGAGCAGTTCTTC.

This chain connects TRBV27 to TRBJ1-5; maybe TRBD1 (5 bases). This CDR3 contains 15 residues. The germline V gene encodes CDR1 MNHEY and CDR2 SMNVEV (reference sequence). Deletions cut 5 bases from V and 5 bases from J, with 16 bases between. The CDR3 reads CASSQGSGNYQPQHF. CDR3 nucleotides: TGTGCCAGCAGTCAGGGTAGCGGGAATTATCAGCCCCAGCATTTT.

The chain links TRBV24-1 to TRBJ2-4; TRBD1 is a possible D gene (6 bases). CDR3 size: 16 residues. CDR1 and CDR2 (germline): KGHDR, SFDVKD. V was cut by 8 bases and J by 2 bases, with 18 bases left in between. The CDR3 is CATTEPVQGSKNIQYF. The CDR3 DNA follows: TGTGCCACCACCGAACCTGTACAGGGTTCCAAAAACATTCAGTACTTC.

V usage is TRBV27 and J usage is TRBJ2-2; 8 nucleotides align to TRBD2. The germline V gene has CDR1 MNHEY and CDR2 SMNVEV (reference sequence). With V trimmed by 5 bases and J by 7 bases, 9 bases remained unmatched. The CDR3 sequence is 15 residues long. In DNA, the CDR3 is TGTGCCAGCAGTCCCCGGGGGGGGCAAGGCGGGGAGCTGTTTTTT. This codes for CASSPRGGQGGELFF.

The V and J genes are TRBV6-4 and TRBJ1-2; maybe TRBD1 (6 bases). Germline V CDR1 and CDR2: MRHNA, SNTAGT. The CDR3 has 16 amino acids. The V end was cut by 5 bases, the J end by 2 bases, with 18 bases between. The CDR3, as DNA: TGTGCCAGCAGTCCGGAGGGGGAGGTTGCGAACTATGGCTACACCTTC. Residues: CASSPEGEVANYGYTF.

V and J are TRBV6-1 and TRBJ1-3; D ambiguous. The CDR3 has 13 residues. Trimming left V 1 base short and J 0 bases short, with 1 base between. Looked up from germline, CDR1 is MNHNS and CDR2 is SASEGT. The CDR3 here is CASSEVSGNTIYF. The CDR3 DNA is TGTGCCAGCAGTGAAGTCTCTGGAAACACCATATATTTT.

This chain joins TRBV2 and TRBJ1-2, with D possibly TRBD1 on 5 matching bases. V lost 4 bases, J lost 4 bases, and 10 bases lay in between. The CDR3 runs 13 residues. Germline-derived CDR1 and CDR2 are SNHLY and FYNNEI. The CDR3 sequence is CASSVQGIYGYTF. The CDR3 DNA follows: TGTGCCAGCAGTGTGCAGGGTATCTATGGCTACACCTTC.

The rearrangement uses TRBV3-1 (or the pseudogene TRBV3-2) and TRBJ2-1; unclear D gene. CDR3 length: 14 amino acids. Germline CDR1 and CDR2: LGHDT and YNNKEL (reference sequence). Between the trimmed V and J ends, which lost 4 bases and 5 bases, there was a span of 12 bases. The CDR3 protein is CASSLHAANNEQFF. Here the CDR3 DNA reads TGTGCCAGCAGCCTTCATGCGGCGAACAATGAGCAGTTCTTC.

This sequence joins TRBV19 and TRBJ1-1; no clear D gene. V lost 4 bases and J lost 0, with 6 bases in between. Germline CDR1 LNHDA, CDR2 SQIVND (reference sequence). The CDR3 sequence is 13 residues long. CDR3 in amino acids: CASSTLLNTEAFF. The CDR3 nucleotides are TGTGCCAGTAGTACCCTCTTGAACACTGAAGCTTTCTTT.